The 13 T cell receptor beta chains below all came from one sample that was sequenced in a study of shared clonotypes between healthy human individuals. Selected positively for CCR7 and CD45RO-negative, naive CD8 cells excluded terminally differentiated effector memory CD45RA+ cells. Assay: immunoSEQ multiplex PCR; the TCRdb copy retains only in-frame clones and omits some. In the table there are about 2.1 million clones, just over 90% of which are singletons. The specimen was naive CD8+ T cells from PBMCs. The receptors originated from a man between 18 and 29 years old in good health. Some clones in this sample may be carry-over from other donors' samples.

This clone was detected only a few times. The chain recombines TRBV25-1 with TRBJ1-2; D is unclear. Trimming removed 7 bases at V and 4 bases at J, with 7 bases between. The length of the CDR3 is 11 residues. Germline V CDR1 and CDR2: MGHDK, SYGVNS. The CDR3 bases are TGTGCCAGCAACAGCTCCTATGGCTACACCTTC. This encodes CASNSSYGYTF.

This sequence joins TRBV6-1 and TRBJ1-2; D gene unclear. Trimming pared 2 bases from V and 2 bases from J, leaving 12 bases between. The germline gives CDR1 MNHNS, CDR2 SASEGT. This CDR3 region has 15 residues. The CDR3 protein is CASSEPSGSNYGYTF. In DNA, the CDR3 is TGTGCCAGCAGTGAACCCAGTGGCTCCAACTATGGCTACACCTTC.

This sequence joins TRBV6-5 and TRBJ1-5, with 7 bases lining up with TRBD1. The CDR3 runs to 15 residues. J gave up 6 bases and V 8 bases, and 13 bases lay outside the gene matches. Germline-derived CDR1 and CDR2 are MNHEY and SVGAGI. The CDR3 coding sequence is TGTGCCAGCTCGAGAGACAGGGTTACTCGTCAGCCCCAGCATTTT. It specifies CASSRDRVTRQPQHF.

This chain connects TRBV13 to TRBJ1-3; unclear D gene. Germline V gives CDR1 PRHDT, CDR2 FYEKMQ (reference sequence). V was cut by 3 bases and J by 0 bases, with 6 bases left in between. This CDR3 comprises 14 residues. CDR3 region: CASSLVSSGNTIYF. The CDR3, as DNA: TGTGCCAGCAGCTTGGTGAGCTCTGGAAACACCATATATTTT.

The chain links TRBV27 to TRBJ2-7; TRBD1 matches at 7 bases. The CDR3 is 14 residues long. Germline lookup yields CDR1 MNHEY and CDR2 SMNVEV (reference sequence). Germline trimming cut 5 bases from V and 1 base from J; bases unmatched to any gene: 5. CDR3 in amino acids: CASSTNRGSYEQYF. The CDR3 DNA reads as TGTGCCAGCAGTACGAACAGGGGTTCCTACGAGCAGTACTTC.

The chain employs TRBV27 and TRBJ1-5, with 7 bases identical to TRBD1. The V gene's germline CDR1 is MNHEY and CDR2 SMNVEV (reference sequence). Unmatched junction bases numbered 7, after V lost 6 bases and J lost 2 bases. The CDR3 has 15 residues. The CDR3 coding sequence is TGTGCCAGCAGGGGAGACAGGGCGGGCAATCAGCCCCAGCATTTT. This gives the protein CASRGDRAGNQPQHF.

This sequence joins TRBV4-1 and TRBJ2-2; TRBD2 agrees at 15 bases. Germline loops: CDR1 MGHRA, CDR2 YSYEKL. CDR3 length: 18 residues. J lost 4 bases, V lost 0 bases, and 3 bases had no gene match. The CDR3 spells CASSQDLGLAGGTGELFF. The CDR3 bases are TGCGCCAGCAGCCAAGACTTGGGACTAGCGGGAGGCACCGGGGAGCTGTTTTTT.

The chain uses TRBV28 and TRBJ2-2; the D call may be TRBD1 or TRBD2 (5 bases each). The germline CDR1 and CDR2 sequences are MDHEN and SYDVKM. Trimming stripped 5 bases from V and 4 bases from J, with 14 bases between. CDR3 size: 15 residues. The DNA of the CDR3 is TGTGCCAGCAGTCTATTACTAGGGACCACCGGGGAGCTGTTTTTT. It encodes CASSLLLGTTGELFF.

This rearrangement joins TRBV7-2 to TRBJ2-2, with no clear D. With 1 base removed from V and 1 base from J, the gap between germline ends came to 7 bases. Germline V gene sequence: CDR1 SGHTA, CDR2 FQGNSA. The CDR3 runs to 15 residues. The CDR3, as DNA: TGTGCCAGCAGCTTAGAACTCAGGAACACCGGGGAGCTGTTTTTT. This translates into CASSLELRNTGELFF.

This sequence joins TRBV7-4 and TRBJ2-4, with D unresolved. Trimming removed 4 bases from V and 6 bases from J, with 7 bases in between. Germline values: CDR1 SGHVT, CDR2 SQSDAQ. The CDR3 has 12 amino acids. The CDR3 DNA reads TGTGCCAGCAGCTCCGCCCCAAACATTCAGTACTTC. Translating gives CASSSAPNIQYF. Full variable domain (rest looked up from reference TRBV7-4 and TRBJ2-4): GAGVSQSPRYKVAKRGRDVALRCDSISGHVTLYWYRQTLGQGSEVLTYSQSDAQRDKSGRPSGRFSAERPERSVSTLKIQRTEQGDSAVYLCASSSAPNIQYFGAGTRLSVL.

The rearrangement links TRBV9 to TRBJ1-2; TRBD1 aligns across 7 bases. V lost 4 bases to trimming and J lost 7 bases; unmatched junction nucleotides: 7. The germline gives CDR1 SGDLS, CDR2 YYNGEE. The length of the CDR3 is 13 residues. The CDR3 coding sequence is TGTGCCAGCAGCCTAACGACAGGGTCTGGCTACACCTTC. Translation gives CASSLTTGSGYTF.

The chain is built from TRBV27 and TRBJ2-1; D is undetermined. The CDR3 has 15 amino acids. CDR1 MNHEY and CDR2 SMNVEV come from the germline V gene (reference sequence). The germline V and J ends were trimmed by 5 bases and 9 bases, with 20 bases remaining between them. CDR3 sequence: CASSPQVTRGREQFF. Here the CDR3 DNA reads TGTGCCAGCAGTCCTCAGGTGACGAGAGGACGTGAGCAGTTCTTC.

The CDR3 sequence: CASTTGQFNEKLFF. For the CDR3, the DNA is TGTGCCAGCACCACGGGACAGTTTAATGAAAAACTGTTTTTT. The chain carries TRBV28 and TRBJ1-4; 7 bases are a match to TRBD1. Germline loops: CDR1 MDHEN, CDR2 SYDVKM. V gave up 7 bases and J gave up 4 bases; unmatched junction bases: 6. CDR3 length: 14 amino acids.